The 29 T cell receptor beta chains given below trace back to one sample, sequenced in a study of blood T cell repertoires in COVID-19. Clones were sequenced by immunoSEQ multiplex PCR, and TCRdb holds only the in-frame ones, with some missing. The sample lists around 200,000 clones; 87% were seen once. Sequenced: peripheral blood. The receptors were sampled from a man aged 35-49 years with active or convalescent COVID-19.

The genes are TRBV7-2 and TRBJ2-7; TRBD2 is a possible D gene (6 bases). From germline, CDR1 is SGHTA and CDR2 FQGNSA. Trimming took off 5 bases at V and 2 bases at J, with 16 bases between the two ends. The CDR3 length is 15 residues. The CDR3 DNA follows: TGTGCCAGCAGCCTTCAAGGGACGGGGGCCTACGAGCAGTACTTC. Translation gives CASSLQGTGAYEQYF.

The rearrangement joins TRBV3-1 (or the pseudogene TRBV3-2) to TRBJ1-2; D may be TRBD1 (6 bases). The CDR3 spans 14 residues. CDR1 and CDR2 from the germline V gene are LGHDT and YNNKEL (reference sequence). The V and J ends lost 10 bases and 8 bases respectively, with 23 bases between them. The CDR3 spells CATAPSQGYRGYTF. The CDR3 coding sequence is TGTGCCACCGCACCATCACAGGGTTATAGGGGCTACACCTTC.

The CDR3 DNA follows: TGTGCCAGCAGCCGCGGGGCGGGAGGGGGCGAAAAACTGTTTTTT. This gives the protein CASSRGAGGGEKLFF. This chain uses TRBV14 with TRBJ1-4, with 7 bases identical to TRBD1. V was pared by 4 bases and J by 8 bases, with 10 bases of the junction left unmatched. This CDR3 spans 15 amino acids. The germline V gene encodes CDR1 SGHDN and CDR2 FVKESK.

This chain uses TRBV28 with TRBJ1-2, with D hard to call. Germline-derived CDR1 and CDR2 are MDHEN and SYDVKM. The length of the CDR3 is 12 residues. V lost 3 bases, J lost 8 bases, and 10 bases lay in between. DNA of the CDR3: TGTGCCAGCAGTTTTGCCGGGAGCGGCTACACCTTC. Protein: CASSFAGSGYTF.

The V and J genes are TRBV28 and TRBJ2-7; TRBD1 matches 11 bases. The J segment lost 4 bases and the V segment lost 3 bases, leaving 5 bases of the junction unmatched. The CDR3 has 15 amino acids. CDR1 is MDHEN, CDR2 SYDVKM, per germline. DNA for the CDR3: TGTGCCAGCAGTTTTGCCGGGACAGGGGGTTACGAGCAGTACTTC. Its protein is CASSFAGTGGYEQYF.

Many counts were recorded for this clone. This chain joins TRBV10-3 and TRBJ1-5; D gene uncertain. Germline V lookup: CDR1 ENHRY, CDR2 SYGVKD. The CDR3 is 15 residues long. V lost 0 bases to trimming and J lost 10 bases, with 16 bases between them. The CDR3 nucleotides are TGTGCCATCAGTGAGTCGAACCAGAGGGCAATCCCCCAGCATTTT. It specifies CAISESNQRAIPQHF.

The gene calls are TRBV7-3 and TRBJ1-1, with D tentatively TRBD1 (5 bases). V dropped 5 bases and J dropped 4 bases, with 17 bases sitting between them. The germline CDR1 and CDR2 sequences are SGHTA and FQGTGA. The CDR3 has 15 residues. The CDR3 DNA follows: TGTGCCAGCAGCCAGTCAAAGGGGTCTGGCACTGAAGCTTTCTTT. Protein sequence: CASSQSKGSGTEAFF.

The chain couples TRBV7-3 to TRBJ2-3; no reliable D call. Germline V lookup: CDR1 SGHTA, CDR2 FQGTGA. V dropped 2 bases and J dropped 2 bases, with 5 bases sitting between them. This CDR3 is built from 13 residues. The CDR3 here is CASSLYSTDTQYF. As DNA, the CDR3 is TGTGCCAGCAGCTTATACTCCACAGATACGCAGTATTTT.

This chain joins TRBV5-3 and TRBJ2-1, with D possibly being TRBD1 (5 bases). TRBV5-3 is an ORF, and what it does is uncertain. The CDR3 covers 19 residues. V lost 4 bases and J lost 0, with 23 bases in between. CDR3 amino acids: CARSLGVGQGKNSYNEQFF. The CDR3 DNA follows: TGTGCCAGAAGCCTGGGTGTGGGGCAGGGAAAGAACTCCTACAATGAGCAGTTCTTC.

V usage is TRBV6-5 and J usage is TRBJ2-3; the D is unclear. CDR3 length: 14 residues. Germline values: CDR1 MNHEY, CDR2 SVGAGI. The V and J ends lost 0 bases and 4 bases respectively, with 8 bases between them. The CDR3 bases are TGTGCCAGCAGTTACTCATCTTCGGCAGATACGCAGTATTTT. Its translation is CASSYSSSADTQYF.

The V call is TRBV6-5, the J call TRBJ2-7; 9 positions match TRBD1. Losses at the gene ends were 6 bases for V and 4 bases for J; bases not matched to a gene: 7. This CDR3 has 14 residues. Germline V lookup: CDR1 MNHEY, CDR2 SVGAGI. The CDR3 protein is CASRAGTGLYEQYF. In nucleotides, the CDR3 is TGTGCCAGCAGGGCCGGGACAGGGTTATACGAGCAGTACTTC.

This chain links TRBV2 with TRBJ1-1, with a weak D call TRBD1 (5 bases). CDR1 is SNHLY, CDR2 FYNNEI, per germline. V lost 5 bases and J lost 3, with 19 bases in between. This CDR3 region has 16 residues. As DNA, the CDR3 is TGTGCCAGCAGTCCTCAGGGATTCGAGGTCCACACTGAAGCTTTCTTT. This codes for CASSPQGFEVHTEAFF.

This chain connects TRBV27 to TRBJ2-7; the match to TRBD1 covers 11 bases. The CDR3 covers 15 residues. The V segment lost 5 bases and the J segment 7 bases; nucleotides outside the gene matches: 10. Germline lookup yields CDR1 MNHEY and CDR2 SMNVEV (reference sequence). The CDR3 nucleotides read TGTGCCAGCAGTCCCGGACAGGGGGCGAGGTTGGAGCAGTACTTC. Encoded protein: CASSPGQGARLEQYF.

This clone has more than one count but fewer than ten. The CDR3 coding sequence is TGTGCCAGCAGCCCCCCTGGGCTTACTGGAAACACCATATATTTT. Translated, it gives CASSPPGLTGNTIYF. This chain connects TRBV11-2 to TRBJ1-3; no firm D call. CDR1 is SGHAT and CDR2 is FQNNGV in the germline V gene. There are 15 residues in the CDR3. Trimming left V 5 bases short and J 2 bases short, with 13 bases between. Filled out from reference TRBV11-2 and TRBJ1-3, the complete variable domain reads EAGVAQSPRYKIIEKRQSVAFWCNPISGHATLYWYQQILGQGPKLLIQFQNNGVVDDSQLPKDRFSAERLKGVDSTLKIQPAKLEDSAVYLCASSPPGLTGNTIYFGEGSWLTVV.

The chain employs TRBV28 and TRBJ2-3; 8 nucleotides align to TRBD2. V lost 6 bases and J lost 3; bases outside the gene matches: 5. This CDR3 is built from 14 residues. CDR1 and CDR2 (germline): MDHEN, SYDVKM. The CDR3 nucleotides read TGTGCCAGCAGCCGCGGGAGGATTACAGATACGCAGTATTTT. Its protein product is CASSRGRITDTQYF.

J is TRBJ1-1 and V is TRBV15, with a tentative D call TRBD1 (5 bases). The germline gives CDR1 LNHNV, CDR2 YYDKDF (reference sequence). There are 15 residues in the CDR3. V dropped 1 base and J dropped 4 bases, with 13 bases sitting between them. Here the CDR3 DNA reads TGTGCCACCAGCAGAGTCGGCGGGGGGAGCACTGAAGCTTTCTTT. As protein: CATSRVGGGSTEAFF.

This clone was observed once. The chain joins TRBV28 to TRBJ2-3; no definite D call. This CDR3 contains 13 residues. V dropped 4 bases and J dropped 1 base, with 6 bases sitting between them. In germline, CDR1 is MDHEN, CDR2 SYDVKM. The CDR3 loop reads CASSSGRTDTQYF. CDR3 nucleotides: TGTGCCAGCAGTTCAGGCCGCACAGATACGCAGTATTTT.

J is TRBJ1-3 and V is TRBV11-3; TRBD1 matches 7 bases. Losses at the gene ends were 5 bases for V and 1 base for J; bases not matched to a gene: 5. The CDR3 covers 15 residues. Germline values: CDR1 SGHNT, CDR2 YENEEA. CDR3 coding DNA: TGTGCCAGCAGCCTAGGGGGCGAGTCTGGAAACACCATATATTTT. Amino acids: CASSLGGESGNTIYF.

This clone has only one observation. CDR3 residues: CASSPDSSGRGYNEQFF. CDR3 coding DNA: TGTGCCAGCAGCCCAGACTCTAGCGGGAGAGGTTACAATGAGCAGTTCTTC. The chain employs TRBV4-2 and TRBJ2-1; 10 bases fit TRBD2. CDR1 is LGHNA, CDR2 YNFKEQ, per germline. The CDR3 covers 17 residues. V was pared by 4 bases and J by 4 bases, with 10 bases of the junction left unmatched.

The rearrangement uses TRBV3-1 (or the pseudogene TRBV3-2) and TRBJ1-1, with TRBD1 identical over 10 bases. Germline loops: CDR1 LGHDT, CDR2 YNNKEL (reference sequence). V was pared by 3 bases and J by 5 bases, with 6 bases of the junction left unmatched. The CDR3 length is 15 residues. The CDR3 reads CASSHPGTGETEAFF. The CDR3 DNA reads as TGTGCCAGCAGCCATCCCGGGACAGGGGAAACTGAAGCTTTCTTT.

V gene TRBV28 combines with J gene TRBJ2-5; the D is unclear. Germline V gene lookup returns CDR1 MDHEN and CDR2 SYDVKM. The CDR3 consists of 11 residues. V was shortened by 6 bases and J by 3 bases, with 5 bases between the two germline ends. The CDR3 sequence is CASSLEETQYF. CDR3 coding DNA: TGTGCCAGCAGCCTCGAAGAGACCCAGTACTTC.

This clone appeared many times. V gene TRBV6-2 or TRBV6-3 combines with J gene TRBJ2-1; no reliable D call. Germline CDR1 is MNHEY and CDR2 is SVGEGT. The CDR3 runs 13 residues. Trimming shortened V by 1 base and J by 10 bases, and 11 bases separated the two germline ends. This CDR3 reads CASSYLGLREQFF. The CDR3, as DNA: TGTGCCAGCAGTTACTTGGGCCTTAGGGAGCAGTTCTTC.

This chain connects TRBV2 to TRBJ2-2, with a weak D call TRBD1 (6 bases). Trimming removed 7 bases at V and 6 bases at J, with 15 bases between. Germline V gene lookup returns CDR1 SNHLY and CDR2 FYNNEI. The CDR3 covers 14 residues. DNA for the CDR3: TGTGCCAGCACTTGGACAGCCAATTCCGGGGAGCTGTTTTTT. Its protein is CASTWTANSGELFF.

The rearrangement uses TRBV29-1 and TRBJ2-3; D may be TRBD2 (6 bases). CDR1 is SQVTM and CDR2 is ANQGSEA in the germline V gene. V shed 4 bases and J shed 2 bases, with 13 bases lying between them. The CDR3 has 14 amino acids. CDR3 sequence (DNA): TGCAGCGTTGGGTTAGCGGCTAACACAGATACGCAGTATTTT. It yields the protein CSVGLAANTDTQYF.

The chain employs TRBV2 and TRBJ1-1, with 8 bases matching TRBD1. The CDR3 loop spans 14 amino acids. V was clipped by 5 bases and J by 3 bases; unmatched bases: 5. Germline loops: CDR1 SNHLY, CDR2 FYNNEI. The CDR3 region is CASSRTGIYTEAFF. The CDR3 nucleotides are TGTGCCAGCAGTAGGACAGGGATTTACACTGAAGCTTTCTTT.

This clone was detected a few times. The rearrangement joins TRBV29-1 to TRBJ1-6; 7 bases match TRBD1. With V trimmed by 7 bases and J by 7 bases, 7 bases remained unmatched. The CDR3 extends over 13 amino acids. CDR1 is SQVTM, CDR2 ANQGSEA, per germline. CDR3 in DNA: TGCAGCGCTGCCTGGGACAGCAATTCACCCCTCCACTTT. As protein: CSAAWDSNSPLHF. Filled out from reference TRBV29-1 and TRBJ1-6, the complete variable domain reads SAVISQKPSRDICQRGTSLTIQCQVDSQVTMMFWYRQQPGQSLTLIATANQGSEATYESGFVIDKFPISRPNLTFSTLTVSNMSPEDSSIYLCSAAWDSNSPLHFGNGTRLTVT.

This sequence joins TRBV7-9 and TRBJ1-1; 8 nucleotides agree with TRBD1. The CDR3 is 12 amino acids. Germline V CDR1 and CDR2: SEHNR, FQNEAQ (reference sequence). Trimming at V came to 11 bases and at J to 1 base, leaving 3 bases not matched to a gene. The CDR3 sequence: CAGQGANTEAFF. DNA for the CDR3: TGTGCCGGTCAGGGGGCGAACACTGAAGCTTTCTTT.

The CDR3: CASSLSYAGLATRTDTQYF. The CDR3 coding sequence is TGTGCCAGCAGTTTATCTTATGCCGGACTAGCGACCCGCACAGATACGCAGTATTTT. This chain uses TRBV27 with TRBJ2-3; 9 bases line up with TRBD2. J gave up 1 base and V 0 bases, and 11 bases lay outside the gene matches. Germline CDR1 is MNHEY and CDR2 is SMNVEV (reference sequence). The CDR3 is 19 amino acids.

This sequence joins TRBV28 and TRBJ1-3; 8 bases agree with TRBD1. The CDR3 consists of 15 residues. After removal of 7 bases from V and 4 bases from J, the junction contained 9 bases not matched to a gene. Germline CDR1 and CDR2: MDHEN and SYDVKM. For the CDR3, the DNA is TGTGCCAGCACCCCTCCAGGGGGCGCAGGAAACACCATATATTTT. Amino acid sequence: CASTPPGGAGNTIYF.